This T cell receptor (beta chain) is drawn from a study of T cells expressing NK-cell markers (dated by TCRdb to 2018 to 2021). Regarding the complete study: Three sorted T-cell subsets (CD3+CD56+NKG2C+, CD3+CD56+NKG2C- and CD3+CD56-NKG2C+) from seven to nine donors had their TCR beta-chain repertoires profiled. Seven of the eight sequenced donors were HCMV-seropositive and one was HCMV-seronegative. Randomly selected healthy volunteers, three men and five women, were used as the eight sequenced donors. The libraries were sequenced on Illumina HiSeq 2000/2500, MiSeq or NextSeq, producing 2 x 150 bp reads.

Study-wide conclusions, independent of this receptor: It remained unclear whether the expanded NKG2C-expressing T cell clones were specific for HCMV antigens. For several donors, the dominant CD3+CD56+NKG2C+ clonotypes were among the top 10 CD8+ clonotypes and accounted for about 1.0-7.0% of CD8+ T cells. Those dominant clonotypes were again the most abundant among CD3+CD56-NKG2C+ cells in a handful of donors, at roughly 25-65%.

A commercial ELISA kit detecting HCMV-specific IgG in serum was used to determine HCMV serostatus. Peripheral blood mononuclear cells were isolated from blood by Ficoll density gradient centrifugation. Sequences MGHRA (CDR1) and YSYEKL (CDR2) are obtained from the germline V gene. The CDR3 runs 15 residues from the cysteine to the phenylalanine. No DNA has been recorded. These reads were obtained on an Illumina HiSeq 2000. 5'RACE template switching, by which a universal primer site and unique molecular identifiers were added, was used to make TCR beta cDNA libraries. cDNA synthesis was primed from the TCR beta constant segment and was followed by two successive PCR amplification steps. Regarding the original processing steps: MIGEC was used to demultiplex reads and group reads by UMI, and MiTCR was used to assemble and quantify clonotypes. To remove erroneous sequences, TCR cDNA sequences were retained only when supported by two or more reads. Downstream repertoire analysis used the tcR package, and clonotypes were matched across fractions by CDR3 nucleotide sequence plus V segment. VDJmatch was used to annotate antigen specificity against VDJdb, with one amino acid substitution in CDR3 permitted. The reads went through TCRdb reprocessing, and each CDR3 protein sequence gets one entry with no DNA. TCRdb's processing, not the study's, gives the V and J calls here. This specimen's table enumerates approximately 150,000 distinct CDR3 sequences. The ten largest clonotypes hold 18% of the sample.

Details on this clonotype: What antigen it recognizes has not been identified.

Sequences were obtained from blood T cells: a sorted CD56 or NKG2C T cell subset, CD4+ or CD8+ T cells, or bulk PBMC T cells (not recorded which). This sequence was found in a woman aged 18-70 years in good health. The sequence links TRBV4-1 to TRBJ1-1. The CDR3 region reads CASSQDWSVNTEAFF.